This T cell receptor beta chain was recovered during a study of blood T cell repertoires in COVID-19. Using immunoSEQ multiplex PCR, the repertoire was profiled, and TCRdb retains in-frame clones only, with some absent. The data show 55,000 to 75,000 clones, around 67% seen once. V gave up 6 bases and J gave up 3 bases; unmatched junction bases: 5. CDR3 length equals 13 residues. Sequencing was performed on peripheral blood. The receptor was isolated from a man aged 55 to 69 with acute or convalescent COVID-19. The rearrangement links TRBV12-3 or TRBV12-4 to TRBJ2-7; 7 bases fit TRBD1. The CDR3, as DNA: TGTGCCAGCAGGGGGACAGCTAGCTACGAGCAGTACTTC. Its translation is CASRGTASYEQYF.